This T cell receptor beta chain comes out of a study of cytomegalovirus exposure and HLA in healthy donors. In the study overall: A subsequent analysis stated that the 95 to 150 validation repertoires were run on the same platform as the roughly 670 first-cohort repertoires.

V shed 2 bases, J shed 8 bases, and the junction held 10 bases outside the gene matches. The CDR3 is made up of 15 amino acids. The germline V gene has CDR1 LNHDA and CDR2 SQIVND (reference sequence). The table came from immunoSEQ multiplex PCR; TCRdb's copy has only in-frame clones and leaves some out. The sample shows some 90,000 clones, 95% to 97% of them seen only once. As regards this clone: What it binds is unknown.

Whole-study results and caveats: Some TCR beta chains (about 170 of them) were listed as cytomegalovirus-associated.

It was the 120-subject validation cohort, separate from the roughly 700-subject first cohort, to which the donors belonged. Sequences were obtained from PBMCs. The chain links TRBV19 to TRBJ2-3; the match to TRBD2 covers 7 bases. The receptor's source is a man between 18 and 29 years old in good health and CMV-seronegative. CDR3 bases: TGTGCCAGTAGTATATCGAGCGGGGATTCGGCTACGCAGTATTTT. This sequence encodes CASSISSGDSATQYF.